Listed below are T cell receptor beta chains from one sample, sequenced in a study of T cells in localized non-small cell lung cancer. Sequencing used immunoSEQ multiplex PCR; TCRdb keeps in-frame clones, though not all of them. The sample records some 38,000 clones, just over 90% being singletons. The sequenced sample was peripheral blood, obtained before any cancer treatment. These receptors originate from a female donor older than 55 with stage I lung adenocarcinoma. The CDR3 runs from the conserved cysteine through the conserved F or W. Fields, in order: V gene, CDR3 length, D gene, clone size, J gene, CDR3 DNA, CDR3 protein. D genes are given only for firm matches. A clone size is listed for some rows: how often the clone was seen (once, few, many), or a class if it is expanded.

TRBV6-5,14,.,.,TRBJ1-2,TGTGCCAGCAGACCGGGGGGGACTAACTATGGCTACACCTTC,CASRPGGTNYGYTF
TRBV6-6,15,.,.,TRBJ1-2,TGTGCCAGCAGTTACGCGGAGACAACTAACTATGGCTACACCTTC,CASSYAETTNYGYTF
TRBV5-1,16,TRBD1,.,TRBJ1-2,TGCGCCAGCAGCTTGGAAGCGGGACAGGGGATGGGTGGCTACACCTTC,CASSLEAGQGMGGYTF
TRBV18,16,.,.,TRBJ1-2,TGTGCCAGCTCTCCCACCCCCCACAGGGAAGACTATGGCTACACCTTC,CASSPTPHREDYGYTF
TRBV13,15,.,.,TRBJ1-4,TGTGCCAGCAGCTTTAGGGGCAGGTCGGATGAAAAACTGTTTTTT,CASSFRGRSDEKLFF
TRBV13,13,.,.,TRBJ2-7,TGTGCCAGCAGCCCCCGTCCTAGGGACGAGCAGTACTTC,CASSPRPRDEQYF
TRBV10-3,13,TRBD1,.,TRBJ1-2,TGTGCCATCGGGACAGGGCAAAACTATGGCTACACCTTC,CAIGTGQNYGYTF
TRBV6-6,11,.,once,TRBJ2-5,TGTGCCAGCAGTCTACAAGAGACCCAGTACTTC,CASSLQETQYF
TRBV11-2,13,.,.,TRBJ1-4,TGTGCCAGCAGCCCAAATAGCGATGAAAAACTGTTTTTT,CASSPNSDEKLFF
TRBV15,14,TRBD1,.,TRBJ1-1,TGTGCCACCAGCAGGGGACAGGAGAACACTGAAGCTTTCTTT,CATSRGQENTEAFF
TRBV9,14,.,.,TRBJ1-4,TGTGCCAGCAGCGTAGATGAGGGGATGGAAAAACTGTTTTTT,CASSVDEGMEKLFF
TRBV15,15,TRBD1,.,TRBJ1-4,TGTGCCACCAGCAATCTTCAAGGGGGCTGGGAAAAACTGTTTTTT,CATSNLQGGWEKLFF
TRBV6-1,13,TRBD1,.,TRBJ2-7,TGTGCCAGCAGCCGCCAGGGGGTCAACGAGCAGTACTTC,CASSRQGVNEQYF
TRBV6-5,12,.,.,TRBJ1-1,TGTGCCAGCAGTTACTCGGGAAAGGAAGCTTTCTTT,CASSYSGKEAFF
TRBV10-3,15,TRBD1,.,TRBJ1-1,TGTGCCATCTGGGCACAGGGGGCGGGAATCACTGAAGCTTTCTTT,CAIWAQGAGITEAFF
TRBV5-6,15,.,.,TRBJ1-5,TGTGCCAGCAAGCTGGGGGGCATTCGCAATCAGCCCCAGCATTTT,CASKLGGIRNQPQHF
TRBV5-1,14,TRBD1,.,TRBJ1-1,TGCGCCAGCAGCTTGGGGGACAGAGTCACTGAAGCTTTCTTT,CASSLGDRVTEAFF
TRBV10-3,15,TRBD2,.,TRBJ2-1,TGTGCCATCGGGGAGGCTAGCGGGGTTAGGAATGAGCAGTTCTTC,CAIGEASGVRNEQFF
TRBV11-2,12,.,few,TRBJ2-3,TGTGCCAGCAGCTTACAGGGGGATACGCAGTATTTT,CASSLQGDTQYF
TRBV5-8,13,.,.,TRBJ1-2,TGTGCCAGCAGCCAGACAGGTTTCTATGGCTACACCTTC,CASSQTGFYGYTF
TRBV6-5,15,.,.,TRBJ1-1,TGTGCCAGCAGTTACAAGGACCTGATGAACACTGAAGCTTTCTTT,CASSYKDLMNTEAFF
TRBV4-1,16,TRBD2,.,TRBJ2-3,TGCGCCAGCAGCCCATGGCACCTAGCGGGGGCAGATACGCAGTATTTT,CASSPWHLAGADTQYF
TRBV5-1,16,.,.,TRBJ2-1,TGCGCCAGCAGCCCCCTTGGTGGGGCGACCTACAATGAGCAGTTCTTC,CASSPLGGATYNEQFF
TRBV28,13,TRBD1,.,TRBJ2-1,TGTGCCAGCCGACAGGGGCCTTACAATGAGCAGTTCTTC,CASRQGPYNEQFF
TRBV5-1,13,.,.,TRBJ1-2,TGCGCCAGCAGCGACCCTGGGGACTATGGCTACACCTTC,CASSDPGDYGYTF
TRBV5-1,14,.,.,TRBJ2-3,TGCGCCAGCAGCTTCGAGCGGGGCACAGATACGCAGTATTTT,CASSFERGTDTQYF
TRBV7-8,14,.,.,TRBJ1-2,TGTGCCAGCAGCCCGAGGTGGGGGCGCTATGGCTACACCTTC,CASSPRWGRYGYTF
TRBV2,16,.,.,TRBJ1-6,TGTGCCAGCAGGGGTCGGACAGTCTCCGATAATTCACCCCTCCACTTT,CASRGRTVSDNSPLHF
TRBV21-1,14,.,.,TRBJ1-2,TGTGCCAGCAGCAAGGACAGGGGGCTTCGTGGCTACACCTTC,CASSKDRGLRGYTF
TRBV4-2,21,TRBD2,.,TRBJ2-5,TGTGCCAGCAGCCAAGATTTGGGGAGGGGAGCGGGGGGCGGAGGCCAAGAGACCCAGTACTTC,CASSQDLGRGAGGGGQETQYF
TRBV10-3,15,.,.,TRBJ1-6,TGTGCCATCAGTGAGGGAGGGGGTACGGCTTCACCCCTCCACTTT,CAISEGGGTASPLHF
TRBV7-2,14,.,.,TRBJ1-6,TGTGCCAGCAGCGTGCTGTCAGGGGATTCACCCCTCCACTTT,CASSVLSGDSPLHF
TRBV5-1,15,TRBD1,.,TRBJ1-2,TGCGCCAGCAGCTTTCGGCAGGGGGGGAACTATGGCTACACCTTC,CASSFRQGGNYGYTF
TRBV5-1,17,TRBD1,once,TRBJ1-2,TGCGCCAGCAGCTTGGTGATCTTCGGGACAGGGGGAGATGGCTACACCTTC,CASSLVIFGTGGDGYTF
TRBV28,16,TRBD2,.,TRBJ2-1,TGTGCCAGCAGCCGTCCCGGGGGGGCCGCGCGGCATGAGCAGTTCTTC,CASSRPGGAARHEQFF
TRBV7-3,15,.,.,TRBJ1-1,TGTGCCAGCAGCTTTTCACGGGGGCTTGGTACTGAAGCTTTCTTT,CASSFSRGLGTEAFF
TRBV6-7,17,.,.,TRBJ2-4,TGTGCCAGCAGCGACGAATCAGGGTCCGTCATAAAAAACATTCAGTACTTC,CASSDESGSVIKNIQYF
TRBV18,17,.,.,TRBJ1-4,TGTGCCAGCTCATCAAACCCCATGGTTGCAACTAATGAAAAACTGTTTTTT,CASSSNPMVATNEKLFF
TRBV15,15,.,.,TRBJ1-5,TGTGCCACCAGCAGAGATAGGGGAGATTATCAGCCCCAGCATTTT,CATSRDRGDYQPQHF
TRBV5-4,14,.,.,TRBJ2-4,TGTGCCAGCAGCTTGGAACAGGGCTCAAACATTCAGTACTTC,CASSLEQGSNIQYF
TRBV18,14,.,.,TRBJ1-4,TGTGCCAGCTCACCACAGGGGTGGGGTGAAAAACTGTTTTTT,CASSPQGWGEKLFF
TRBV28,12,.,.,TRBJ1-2,TGTGCCAGCAGTGATTTAAAATATGGCTACACCTTC,CASSDLKYGYTF
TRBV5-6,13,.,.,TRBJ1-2,TGTGCCAGCAGCTCCGACGGGGGGACTGGCTACACCTTC,CASSSDGGTGYTF